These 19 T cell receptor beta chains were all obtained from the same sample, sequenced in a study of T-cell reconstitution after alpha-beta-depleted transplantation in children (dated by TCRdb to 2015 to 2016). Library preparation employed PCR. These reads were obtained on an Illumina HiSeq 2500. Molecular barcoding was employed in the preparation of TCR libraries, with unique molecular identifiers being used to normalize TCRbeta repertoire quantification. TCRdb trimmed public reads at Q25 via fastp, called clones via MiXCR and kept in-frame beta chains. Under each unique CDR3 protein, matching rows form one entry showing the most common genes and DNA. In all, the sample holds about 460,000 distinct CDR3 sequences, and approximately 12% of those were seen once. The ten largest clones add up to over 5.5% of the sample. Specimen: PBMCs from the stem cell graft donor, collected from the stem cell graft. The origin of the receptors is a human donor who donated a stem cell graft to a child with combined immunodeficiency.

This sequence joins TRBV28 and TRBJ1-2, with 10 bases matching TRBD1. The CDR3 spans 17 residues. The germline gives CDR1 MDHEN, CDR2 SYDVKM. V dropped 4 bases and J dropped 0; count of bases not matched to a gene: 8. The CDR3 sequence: CASSSPGQGLANYGYTF. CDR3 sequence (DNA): TGTGCCAGCAGTTCCCCGGGACAGGGGCTAGCTAACTATGGCTACACCTTC.

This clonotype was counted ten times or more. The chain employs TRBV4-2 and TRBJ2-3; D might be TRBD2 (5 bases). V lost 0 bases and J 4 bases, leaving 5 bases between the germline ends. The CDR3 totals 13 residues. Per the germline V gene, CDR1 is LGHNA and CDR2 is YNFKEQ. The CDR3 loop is CASSQERADTQYF. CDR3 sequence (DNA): TGTGCCAGCAGCCAAGAGAGGGCAGATACGCAGTATTTT.

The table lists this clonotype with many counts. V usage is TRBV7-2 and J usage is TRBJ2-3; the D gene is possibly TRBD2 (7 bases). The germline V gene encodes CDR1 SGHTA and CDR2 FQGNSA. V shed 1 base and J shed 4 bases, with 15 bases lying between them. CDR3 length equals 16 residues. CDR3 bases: TGTGCCAGCAGCTTAGGAGGGGGGGCCTGGCCAGATACGCAGTATTTT. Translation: CASSLGGGAWPDTQYF.

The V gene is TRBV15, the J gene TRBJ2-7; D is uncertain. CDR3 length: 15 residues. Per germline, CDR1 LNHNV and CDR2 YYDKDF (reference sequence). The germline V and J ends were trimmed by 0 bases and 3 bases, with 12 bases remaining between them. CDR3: CATSRDQAADYEQYF. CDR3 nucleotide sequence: TGTGCCACCAGCAGAGATCAGGCCGCTGACTACGAGCAGTACTTC.

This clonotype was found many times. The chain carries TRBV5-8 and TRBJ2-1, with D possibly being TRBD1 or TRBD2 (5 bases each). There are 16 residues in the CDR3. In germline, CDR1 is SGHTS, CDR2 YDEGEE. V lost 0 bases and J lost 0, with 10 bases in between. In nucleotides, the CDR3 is TGTGCCAGCAGCTTGGGGGGGATTAGCTCCTACAATGAGCAGTTCTTC. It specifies CASSLGGISSYNEQFF.

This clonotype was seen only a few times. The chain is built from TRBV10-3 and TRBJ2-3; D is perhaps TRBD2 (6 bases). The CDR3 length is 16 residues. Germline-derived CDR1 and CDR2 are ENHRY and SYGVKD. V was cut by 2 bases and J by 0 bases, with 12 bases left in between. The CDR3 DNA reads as TGTGCCATCAGTGAGAGGTGGCGGGGAAGCACAGATACGCAGTATTTT. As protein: CAISERWRGSTDTQYF.

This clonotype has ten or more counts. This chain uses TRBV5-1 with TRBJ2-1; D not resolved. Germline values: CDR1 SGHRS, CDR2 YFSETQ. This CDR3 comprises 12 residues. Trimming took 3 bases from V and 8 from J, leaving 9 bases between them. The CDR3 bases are TGCGCCAGCAGCTCGCAAGGGTATGAGCAGTTCTTC. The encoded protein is CASSSQGYEQFF.

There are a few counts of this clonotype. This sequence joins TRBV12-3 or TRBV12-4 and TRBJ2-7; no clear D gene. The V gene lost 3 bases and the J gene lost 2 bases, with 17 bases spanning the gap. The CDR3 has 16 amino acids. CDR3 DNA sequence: TGTGCCAGCAGTTTTTATGGACCGAAAAGCACCTACGAGCAGTACTTC. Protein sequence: CASSFYGPKSTYEQYF.

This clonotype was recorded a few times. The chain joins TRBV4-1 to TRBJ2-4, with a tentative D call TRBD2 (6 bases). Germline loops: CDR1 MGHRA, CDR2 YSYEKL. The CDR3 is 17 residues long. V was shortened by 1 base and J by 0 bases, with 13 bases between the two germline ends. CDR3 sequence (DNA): TGCGCCAGCAGCCAAGGTTCGGGGACTCTAGCCAAAAACATTCAGTACTTC. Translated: CASSQGSGTLAKNIQYF.

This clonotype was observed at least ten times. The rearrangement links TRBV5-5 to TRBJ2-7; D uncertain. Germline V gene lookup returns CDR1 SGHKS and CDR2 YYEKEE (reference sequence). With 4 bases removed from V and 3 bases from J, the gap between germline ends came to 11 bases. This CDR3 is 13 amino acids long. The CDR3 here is CASSDRLIYEQYF. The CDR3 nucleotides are TGTGCCAGCAGCGATCGCCTGATCTACGAGCAGTACTTC.

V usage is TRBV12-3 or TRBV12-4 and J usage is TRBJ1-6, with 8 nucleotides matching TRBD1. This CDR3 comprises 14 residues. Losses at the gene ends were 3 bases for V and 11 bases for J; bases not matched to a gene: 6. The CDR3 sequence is CASSFDRGFAPLHF. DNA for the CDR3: TGTGCCAGCAGTTTCGACAGGGGTTTTGCACCCCTCCACTTT.

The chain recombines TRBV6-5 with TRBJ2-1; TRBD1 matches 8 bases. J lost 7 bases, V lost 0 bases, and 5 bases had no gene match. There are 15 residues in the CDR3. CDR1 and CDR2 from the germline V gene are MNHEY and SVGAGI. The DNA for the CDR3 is TGTGCCAGCAGTTACTCCCCGACAGGGGTGAATGAGCAGTTCTTC. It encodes CASSYSPTGVNEQFF.

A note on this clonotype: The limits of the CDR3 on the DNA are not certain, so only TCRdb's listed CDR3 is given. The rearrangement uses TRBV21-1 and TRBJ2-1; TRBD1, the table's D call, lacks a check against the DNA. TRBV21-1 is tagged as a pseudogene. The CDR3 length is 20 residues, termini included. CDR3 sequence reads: CASSAPSSVGGGSSYNEQFF.

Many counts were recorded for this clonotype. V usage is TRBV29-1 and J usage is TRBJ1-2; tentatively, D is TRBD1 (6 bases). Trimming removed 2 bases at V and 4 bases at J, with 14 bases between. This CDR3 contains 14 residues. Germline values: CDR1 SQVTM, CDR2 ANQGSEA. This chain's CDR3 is CSVESTGSAYGYTF. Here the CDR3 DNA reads TGCAGCGTTGAATCTACAGGGAGCGCCTATGGCTACACCTTC.

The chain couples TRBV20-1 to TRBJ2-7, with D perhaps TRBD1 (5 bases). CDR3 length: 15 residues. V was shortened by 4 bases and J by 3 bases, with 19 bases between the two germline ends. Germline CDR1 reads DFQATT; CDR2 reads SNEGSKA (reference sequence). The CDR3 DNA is TGCAGTGCTAACTCGCCTTGGACACGGGTCTACGAGCAGTACTTC. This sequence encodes CSANSPWTRVYEQYF.

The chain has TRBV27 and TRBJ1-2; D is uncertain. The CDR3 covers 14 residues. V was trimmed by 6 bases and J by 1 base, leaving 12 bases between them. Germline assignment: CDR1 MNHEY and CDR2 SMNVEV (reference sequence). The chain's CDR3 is CASRTWTDNYGYTF. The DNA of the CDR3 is TGTGCCAGCAGAACATGGACGGATAACTATGGCTACACCTTC.

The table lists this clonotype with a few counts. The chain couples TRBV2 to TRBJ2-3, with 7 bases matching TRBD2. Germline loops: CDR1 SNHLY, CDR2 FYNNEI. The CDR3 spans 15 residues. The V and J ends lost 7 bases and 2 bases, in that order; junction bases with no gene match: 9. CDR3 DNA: TGTGCCAGCACCTCGGGCGGGGGATCCACAGATACGCAGTATTTT. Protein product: CASTSGGGSTDTQYF.

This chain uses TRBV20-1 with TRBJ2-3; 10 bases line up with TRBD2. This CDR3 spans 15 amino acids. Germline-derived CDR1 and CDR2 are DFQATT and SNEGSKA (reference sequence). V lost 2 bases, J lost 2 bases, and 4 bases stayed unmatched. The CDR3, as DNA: TGCAGTGCTAGAATAGCGGGAGGATACACAGATACGCAGTATTTT. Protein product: CSARIAGGYTDTQYF.

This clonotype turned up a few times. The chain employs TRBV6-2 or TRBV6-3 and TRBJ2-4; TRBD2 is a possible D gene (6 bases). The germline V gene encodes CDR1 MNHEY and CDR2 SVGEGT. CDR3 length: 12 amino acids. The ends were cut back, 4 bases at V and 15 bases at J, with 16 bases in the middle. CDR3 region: CASSFQAGMAYF. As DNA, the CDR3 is TGTGCCAGCAGTTTCCAGGCGGGGATGGCGTACTTC.